This T cell receptor (beta chain) was observed in a study of CD8+ T cells in alopecia areata. Background on the study: Patients received oral tofacitinib, 5 to 10 mg twice daily, for moderate-to-severe alopecia areata.

Whole-study findings and limits: Many expanded lesional clones persisted in scalp and blood during tofacitinib. Tissue-resident alphabeta T cells belonging to normal skin likewise get sequenced within scalp specimens.

Turning to this clone: Its specificity is not known.

Treatment: oral pan-JAK inhibitor, 5-10 mg twice daily. Lesional scalp punch biopsies and peripheral blood were collected from alopecia areata patients. Per the germline V gene, CDR1 is SGHRS and CDR2 is YFSETQ. The CDR3 is 14 residues long. V lost 4 bases, J lost 4 bases, and 14 bases lay in between. TCR sequencing used cDNA made by reverse transcription of extracted RNA. Using immunoSEQ multiplex PCR, the repertoire was profiled, and TCRdb retains in-frame clones only, with some absent. This sample carries 90,000 to 120,000 clones, roughly 84% of them seen once, and the ten largest clones take about 24%.

Sequenced here: CD8+ T cells sorted from blood, sampled at week 24, from a patient treated with tofacitinib. This clonotype originated in a human donor with alopecia areata. V usage is TRBV5-1 and J usage is TRBJ1-1; unclear D gene. DNA of the CDR3: TGCGCCAGCAGCCCGGAGTGGGTTCTCACTGAAGCTTTCTTT. Its translation: CASSPEWVLTEAFF.